This T cell receptor beta chain was captured in a study of response to subunit inactivated influenza vaccine. TCRdb redid the calling of the RT-PCR reads with MiXCR, one entry per CDR3 protein. The data show 180,000 or so distinct CDR3 sequences, more than 10% seen once. There are 17 residues in the CDR3. Trimming took 3 bases from V and 4 from J, leaving 20 bases between them. Per the germline V gene, CDR1 is SGHVS and CDR2 is FNYEAQ. This clonotype showed up just a few times. The same specimen was also included in a second study, on T cells expressing NK-cell markers. That report notes: TCR beta libraries carry UMIs added by 5'RACE template switching. The study drew TCR beta repertoires from sorted CD3+CD56+NKG2C+, CD3+CD56+NKG2C- and CD3+CD56-NKG2C+ T cells. A range of 1.0-7.0% of CD8+ T cells consisted of dominant NKG2C+ clonotypes in more than five donors.

The source of this sequence is a man aged 50-60 years who received an inactivated influenza vaccine. This sequence joins TRBV7-6 and TRBJ2-3, with D tentatively TRBD2 (6 bases). Sequencing was performed on CD8+ T cells sorted from PBMCs, taken roughly 12 days after vaccination. The CDR3 coding sequence is TGTGCCAGCAGCTTTTTGGGGGGTCCTCATAACGCAGATACGCAGTATTTT. Translating it yields CASSFLGGPHNADTQYF.